Shown below are 26 T cell receptor beta chains from a single sample sequenced in a study of blood T cell repertoires in COVID-19. Here immunoSEQ multiplex PCR was the method, and the copy in TCRdb shows in-frame clones only, minus some. This table holds about 180,000 clones, around 88% found once. Input material: peripheral blood. These receptors originate from a woman aged 30 to 39 with acute or convalescent COVID-19.

This clone occurred a few times. This rearrangement joins TRBV10-3 to TRBJ2-1, with a possible D match to TRBD1 (7 bases). V dropped 6 bases and J dropped 6 bases, with 21 bases sitting between them. The CDR3 has 16 amino acids. Per the germline V gene, CDR1 is ENHRY and CDR2 is SYGVKD. The CDR3 sequence: CAIRGLDRAGINEQFF. CDR3 in DNA: TGTGCCATCAGGGGACTTGACAGGGCAGGGATCAATGAGCAGTTCTTC.

V and J are TRBV7-9 and TRBJ2-2; 8 positions agree with TRBD2. Germline values: CDR1 SEHNR, CDR2 FQNEAQ (reference sequence). V dropped 2 bases and J dropped 4; count of bases not matched to a gene: 6. The CDR3 runs 16 residues. CDR3 sequence: CASSLSLSGITGELFF. The CDR3 DNA reads as TGTGCCAGCAGCTTATCCCTTAGCGGGATCACCGGGGAGCTGTTTTTT.

This chain uses TRBV19 with TRBJ2-1; D gene uncertain. This CDR3 has 13 residues. From germline, CDR1 is LNHDA and CDR2 SQIVND (reference sequence). Trimming took 5 bases from V and 8 from J, leaving 13 bases between them. The CDR3 here is CASSPRRWDEQFF. CDR3 DNA sequence: TGTGCCAGTAGTCCTAGACGGTGGGATGAGCAGTTCTTC.

The V call is TRBV5-1, the J call TRBJ1-1, with a weak D call TRBD1 (6 bases). Germline CDR1 and CDR2: SGHRS and YFSETQ. V lost 3 bases, J lost 3 bases, and 12 bases lay in between. This CDR3 has 14 residues. The CDR3 bases are TGCGCCAGCAGCTCGACAGGAGAGGACACTGAAGCTTTCTTT. Translation gives CASSSTGEDTEAFF.

J is TRBJ1-1 and V is TRBV7-2; D is undetermined. The ends were cut back, 8 bases at V and 4 bases at J, with 14 bases in the middle. The CDR3 consists of 13 residues. Germline-derived CDR1 and CDR2 are SGHTA and FQGNSA. CDR3 DNA sequence: TGTGCCAGCTTTAAGGCGCAGGCCACTGAAGCTTTCTTT. Translation: CASFKAQATEAFF.

This clone was detected once. The chain is built from TRBV28 and TRBJ1-2; 7 nucleotides match TRBD1. The CDR3 has 13 amino acids. Looked up from germline, CDR1 is MDHEN and CDR2 is SYDVKM. Trimming took 6 bases from V and 4 from J; bases not matched to a gene: 5. CDR3 sequence reads: CASSVTGSYGYTF. The CDR3 coding sequence is TGTGCCAGCAGCGTGACAGGGAGCTATGGCTACACCTTC.

In nucleotides, the CDR3 is TGTGCCAGCTCACCGGGAGCGGGAGGAAGAGACTACAATGAGCAGTTCTTC. Its protein is CASSPGAGGRDYNEQFF. The chain couples TRBV18 to TRBJ2-1; 9 bases fit TRBD2. The V and J ends lost 3 bases and 3 bases, in that order; junction bases with no gene match: 9. The germline CDR1 and CDR2 sequences are KGHSH and LQKENI. The CDR3 spans 17 residues.

The rearrangement joins TRBV19 to TRBJ2-7; D is possibly TRBD1 (6 bases). The CDR3 has 15 residues. Germline V CDR1 and CDR2: LNHDA, SQIVND (reference sequence). The V end was cut by 5 bases, the J end by 6 bases, with 20 bases between. The DNA of the CDR3 is TGTGCCAGTAGTTTAACCGGGACAAGGGCTACCGAGCAGTACTTC. Translation gives CASSLTGTRATEQYF. Together with reference TRBV19 and TRBJ2-7, the CDR3 gives the full variable domain: DGGITQSPKYLFRKEGQNVTLSCEQNLNHDAMYWYRQDPGQGLRLIYYSQIVNDFQKGDIAEGYSVSREKKESFPLTVTSAQKNPTAFYLCASSLTGTRATEQYFGPGTRLTVT.

The gene calls are TRBV7-2 and TRBJ2-1; possibly TRBD2 for D (5 bases). V was cut by 1 base and J by 6 bases, with 7 bases left in between. The germline V gene has CDR1 SGHTA and CDR2 FQGNSA. This CDR3 has 13 residues. CDR3 protein: CASSLGTFNEQFF. CDR3 nucleotides: TGTGCCAGCAGCTTAGGGACTTTCAATGAGCAGTTCTTC.

This clone appeared a single time. V usage is TRBV2 and J usage is TRBJ1-5, with D possibly matching TRBD1 (5 bases). V was clipped by 4 bases and J by 4 bases, with 8 bases between them. The CDR3 covers 13 residues. CDR1 is SNHLY and CDR2 is FYNNEI in the germline V gene. This CDR3 reads CASSAPGNQPQHF. Here the CDR3 DNA reads TGTGCCAGCAGTGCACCAGGGAATCAGCCCCAGCATTTT.

The chain joins TRBV3-1 (or the pseudogene TRBV3-2) to TRBJ2-1; TRBD2 matches at 8 bases. V lost 2 bases and J lost 8; bases outside the gene matches: 8. CDR3 length: 15 amino acids. Germline V CDR1 and CDR2: LGHDT, YNNKEL (reference sequence). Here the CDR3 reads CASSQLGRVIDEQFF. Written as DNA, the CDR3 is TGTGCCAGCAGCCAACTCGGGAGGGTAATCGATGAGCAGTTCTTC.

V and J are TRBV15 and TRBJ2-1; 9 positions match TRBD2. Germline V CDR1 and CDR2: LNHNV, YYDKDF (reference sequence). Germline trimming cut 1 base from V and 9 bases from J; bases unmatched to any gene: 4. The CDR3 has 14 residues. CDR3 nucleotides: TGTGCCACCAGCAGAGGGGGGACTAGCTTTGAGCAGTTCTTC. This sequence encodes CATSRGGTSFEQFF.

Worth noting for this clone: The junction and the germline gene differ at one end; a read error may be behind it. This chain joins TRBV28 and TRBJ1-4; D possibly corresponds to TRBD1 (6 bases). CDR3 size: 13 residues. CDR1 MDHEN and CDR2 SYDVKM come from the germline V gene. The CDR3 loop is CASSLSPRGQEIF. The CDR3 DNA is TGTGCCAGCAGTTTATCCCCCAGGGGTCAAGAGATTTTT.

V and J are TRBV11-2 and TRBJ2-1; TRBD2 matches at 9 bases. The CDR3 is 16 amino acids. The V and J ends lost 1 base and 8 bases, in that order; junction bases with no gene match: 9. Germline V gives CDR1 SGHAT, CDR2 FQNNGV. Here the CDR3 reads CASSLVGGRAYDEQFF. DNA for the CDR3: TGTGCCAGCAGCTTAGTGGGCGGGAGGGCTTACGATGAGCAGTTCTTC.

The chain is built from TRBV7-8 and TRBJ2-5; 9 bases align to TRBD1. There are 16 residues in the CDR3. V lost 1 base and J lost 4; bases outside the gene matches: 7. Per germline, CDR1 SGHVS and CDR2 FQNEAQ. DNA of the CDR3: TGTGCCAGCAGCTTAGACGGGGGACAGGGCGGAGAGACCCAGTACTTC. Protein product: CASSLDGGQGGETQYF.

This clone was detected only once. CDR3 DNA: TGTGCCAGTAGTATTCGGGGACAGCCGCAGTATTTT. Translation: CASSIRGQPQYF. The chain is built from TRBV19 and TRBJ2-3, with 7 bases identical to TRBD1. The CDR3 runs to 12 residues. J lost 10 bases, V lost 3 bases, and 4 bases had no gene match. Per the germline V gene, CDR1 is LNHDA and CDR2 is SQIVND (reference sequence).

The chain joins TRBV29-1 to TRBJ2-2, with 10 nucleotides matching TRBD2. The V gene end was trimmed by 0 bases and the J gene end by 6 bases; junction bases not matched to a gene: 4. This CDR3 contains 15 residues. Germline V gene sequence: CDR1 SQVTM, CDR2 ANQGSEA. The CDR3 here is CSVEDPSGRAGELFF. CDR3 bases: TGCAGCGTTGAAGATCCCAGCGGGAGGGCCGGGGAGCTGTTTTTT.

V gene TRBV28 combines with J gene TRBJ2-7; D ambiguous. Germline CDR1 and CDR2: MDHEN and SYDVKM. V was cut by 0 bases and J by 3 bases, with 9 bases left in between. The CDR3 extends over 14 amino acids. As DNA, the CDR3 is TGTGCCAGCAGTTTATGGGCGGCGAACTACGAGCAGTACTTC. It codes for CASSLWAANYEQYF.

This chain links TRBV11-2 with TRBJ2-1, with D tentatively TRBD2 (6 bases). The V end was cut by 3 bases, the J end by 10 bases, with 13 bases between. Per the germline V gene, CDR1 is SGHAT and CDR2 is FQNNGV. The CDR3 has 13 residues. The CDR3 reads CASSFTGVREQFF. The CDR3, as DNA: TGTGCCAGCAGCTTTACGGGAGTTAGAGAGCAGTTCTTC.

V usage is TRBV10-3 and J usage is TRBJ1-1, with unresolved D. The CDR3 loop spans 10 amino acids. From germline, CDR1 is ENHRY and CDR2 SYGVKD. Trimming removed 11 bases from V and 8 bases from J, with 12 bases in between. The CDR3 loop reads CAAGREEAFF. In DNA, the CDR3 is TGTGCCGCCGGGCGGGAAGAAGCTTTCTTT.

The chain uses TRBV10-3 and TRBJ1-2, with a weak D call TRBD1 (5 bases). The CDR3 length is 14 residues. In germline, CDR1 is ENHRY, CDR2 SYGVKD. V was trimmed by 5 bases and J by 2 bases, leaving 12 bases between them. CDR3 protein: CAISQTVSNYGYTF. CDR3 sequence (DNA): TGTGCCATCAGTCAGACAGTGTCCAACTATGGCTACACCTTC.

V and J are TRBV28 and TRBJ2-3; TRBD2 aligns across 9 bases. The junction had 16 bases not matched to a gene; V was cut back by 6 bases and J by 6 bases. Germline CDR1 and CDR2: MDHEN and SYDVKM. The CDR3 sequence is 17 residues long. The CDR3 loop reads CASSTGAAGGPGDTQYF. CDR3 DNA: TGTGCCAGCAGCACTGGTGCGGCGGGAGGGCCAGGGGATACGCAGTATTTT. The variable domain in full, with the rest retrieved from reference TRBV28 and TRBJ2-3, is DVKVTQSSRYLVKRTGEKVFLECVQDMDHENMFWYRQDPGLGLRLIYFSYDVKMKEKGDIPEGYSVSREKKERFSLILESASTNQTSMYLCASSTGAAGGPGDTQYFGPGTRLTVL.

This chain uses TRBV30 with TRBJ1-5, with 7 nucleotides matching TRBD1. The V gene end was trimmed by 3 bases and the J gene end by 11 bases; junction bases not matched to a gene: 13. Germline CDR1 is GTSNPN and CDR2 is SVGIG (reference sequence). CDR3 length equals 14 residues. CDR3 in amino acids: CAWSPTGTQWTQHF. The CDR3 DNA is TGTGCCTGGAGCCCGACAGGGACCCAATGGACCCAGCATTTT.

The V call is TRBV3-1 (or the pseudogene TRBV3-2), the J call TRBJ2-6; TRBD1 matches 8 bases. V was clipped by 4 bases and J by 1 base; unmatched bases: 0. The CDR3 runs 15 residues. Germline CDR1 LGHDT, CDR2 YNNKEL (reference sequence). CDR3 region: CASSRQGSGANVLTF. CDR3 DNA: TGTGCCAGCAGCCGACAGGGGTCTGGGGCCAACGTCCTGACTTTC.

This chain connects TRBV7-2 to TRBJ2-3, with TRBD2 identical over 8 bases. V was pared by 3 bases and J by 4 bases, with 15 bases of the junction left unmatched. This CDR3 region has 18 residues. The germline CDR1 and CDR2 sequences are SGHTA and FQGNSA. The DNA of the CDR3 is TGTGCCAGCAGCTTGGGACGGTCGTCGGGAGGGTTGGCAGATACGCAGTATTTT. This gives the protein CASSLGRSSGGLADTQYF.

The chain links TRBV7-9 to TRBJ2-1, with TRBD2 identical over 8 bases. V shed 5 bases and J 9 bases; nucleotides not matched to a gene: 12. CDR1 and CDR2 (germline): SEHNR, FQNEAQ (reference sequence). The CDR3 covers 15 residues. In DNA, the CDR3 is TGTGCCAGCAGCCCGCCGGGAGGGGGGGTCGGTGAGCAGTTCTTC. As protein: CASSPPGGGVGEQFF.